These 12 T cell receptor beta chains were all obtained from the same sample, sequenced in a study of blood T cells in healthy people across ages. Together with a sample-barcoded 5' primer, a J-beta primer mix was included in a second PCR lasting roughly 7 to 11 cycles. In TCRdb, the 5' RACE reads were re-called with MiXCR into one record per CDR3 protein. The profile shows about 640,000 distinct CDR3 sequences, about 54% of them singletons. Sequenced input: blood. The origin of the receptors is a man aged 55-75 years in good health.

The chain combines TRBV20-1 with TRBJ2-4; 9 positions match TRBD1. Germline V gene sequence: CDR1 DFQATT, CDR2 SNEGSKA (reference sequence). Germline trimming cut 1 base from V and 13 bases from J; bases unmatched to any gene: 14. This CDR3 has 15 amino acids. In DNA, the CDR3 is TGCAGTGCTAGAGTCCCGGGACAGGGTCGGGAAGAGCAGTACTTC. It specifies CSARVPGQGREEQYF.

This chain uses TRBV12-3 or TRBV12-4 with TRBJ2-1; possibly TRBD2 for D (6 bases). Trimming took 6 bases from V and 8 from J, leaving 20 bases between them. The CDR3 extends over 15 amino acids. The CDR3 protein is CASSRRGTPGDEQFF. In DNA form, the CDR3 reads TGTGCCAGCAGCCGCCGAGGGACCCCGGGGGATGAGCAGTTCTTC.

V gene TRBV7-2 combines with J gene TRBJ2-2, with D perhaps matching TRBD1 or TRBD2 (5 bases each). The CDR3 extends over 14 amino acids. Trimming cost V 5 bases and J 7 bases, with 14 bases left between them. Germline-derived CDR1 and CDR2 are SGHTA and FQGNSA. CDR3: CASSPGTYNGELFF. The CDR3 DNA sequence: TGTGCCAGCAGCCCTGGGACGTACAACGGGGAGCTGTTTTTT.

The chain's CDR3 is CASSIPGTGGYEQYF. The CDR3 nucleotides read TGTGCCAGCAGCATCCCCGGGACAGGGGGCTACGAGCAGTACTTC. V and J are TRBV28 and TRBJ2-7, with 11 bases identical to TRBD1. CDR1 is MDHEN, CDR2 SYDVKM, per germline. The CDR3 totals 15 residues. Trimming took 6 bases from V and 3 from J; bases not matched to a gene: 7.

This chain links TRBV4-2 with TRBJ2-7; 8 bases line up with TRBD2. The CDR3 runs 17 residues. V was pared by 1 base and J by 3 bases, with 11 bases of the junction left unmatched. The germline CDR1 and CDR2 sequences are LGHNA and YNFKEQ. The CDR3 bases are TGTGCCAGCAGCCAAGTGGCCCGGACTAGCCCTCACTACGAGCAGTACTTC. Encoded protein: CASSQVARTSPHYEQYF.

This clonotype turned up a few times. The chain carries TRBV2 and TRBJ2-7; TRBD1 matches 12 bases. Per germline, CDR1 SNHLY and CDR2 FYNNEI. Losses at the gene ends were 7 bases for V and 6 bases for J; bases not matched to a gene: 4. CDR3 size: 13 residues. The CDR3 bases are TGTGCCAGCACCGGGACAGGGGGCGTCGAGCAGTACTTC. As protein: CASTGTGGVEQYF.

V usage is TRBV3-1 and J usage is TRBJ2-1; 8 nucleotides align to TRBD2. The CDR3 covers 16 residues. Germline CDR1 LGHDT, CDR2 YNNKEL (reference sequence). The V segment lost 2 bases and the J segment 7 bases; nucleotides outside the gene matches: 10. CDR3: CASSQLAGGGRNEQFF. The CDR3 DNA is TGTGCCAGCAGCCAATTGGCTGGCGGGGGGAGGAATGAGCAGTTCTTC.

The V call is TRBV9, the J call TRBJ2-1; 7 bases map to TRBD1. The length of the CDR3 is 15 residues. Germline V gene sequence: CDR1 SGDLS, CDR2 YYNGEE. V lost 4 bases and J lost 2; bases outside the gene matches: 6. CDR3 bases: TGTGCCAGCAGCCTCCCAGGGGGTGCCTACAATGAGCAGTTCTTC. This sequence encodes CASSLPGGAYNEQFF.

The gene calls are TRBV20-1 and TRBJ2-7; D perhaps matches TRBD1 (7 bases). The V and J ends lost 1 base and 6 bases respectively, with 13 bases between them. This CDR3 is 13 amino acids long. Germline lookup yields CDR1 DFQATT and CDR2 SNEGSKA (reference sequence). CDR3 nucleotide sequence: TGCAGTGCTAGAGTGGAGGGGGCGGGCGAGCAGTACTTC. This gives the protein CSARVEGAGEQYF.

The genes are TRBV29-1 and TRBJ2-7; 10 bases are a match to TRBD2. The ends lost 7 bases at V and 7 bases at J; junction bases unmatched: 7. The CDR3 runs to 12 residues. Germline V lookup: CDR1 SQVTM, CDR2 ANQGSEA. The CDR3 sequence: CSASGGPQEQYF. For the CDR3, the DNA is TGCAGCGCTAGCGGGGGCCCGCAGGAGCAGTACTTC.

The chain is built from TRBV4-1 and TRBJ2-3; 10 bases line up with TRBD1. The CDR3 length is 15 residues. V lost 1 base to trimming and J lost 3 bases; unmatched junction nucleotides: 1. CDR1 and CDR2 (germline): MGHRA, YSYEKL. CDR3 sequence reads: CASSQGDRGTDTQYF. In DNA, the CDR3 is TGCGCCAGCAGCCAAGGGGACAGGGGTACAGATACGCAGTATTTT.

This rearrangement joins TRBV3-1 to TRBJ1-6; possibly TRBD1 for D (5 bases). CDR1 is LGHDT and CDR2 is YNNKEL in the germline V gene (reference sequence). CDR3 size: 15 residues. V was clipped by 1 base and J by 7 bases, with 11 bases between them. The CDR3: CASSQAGEWNSPLHF. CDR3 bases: TGTGCCAGCAGCCAAGCGGGGGAGTGGAATTCACCCCTCCACTTT. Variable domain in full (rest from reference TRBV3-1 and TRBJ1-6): DTAVSQTPKYLVTQMGNDKSIKCEQNLGHDTMYWYKQDSKKFLKIMFSYNNKELIINETVPNRFSPKSPDKAHLNLHINSLELGDSAVYFCASSQAGEWNSPLHFGNGTRLTVT.